The 31 T cell receptor beta chains presented below share a single source sample, sequenced in a study of siplizumab effects on memory and regulatory T cells. Here immunoSEQ multiplex PCR was the method, and the copy in TCRdb shows in-frame clones only, minus some. The repertoire holds approximately 98,000 clones, roughly 94% seen once, with around 1.5% in the top ten. The sequenced sample was non-Treg CD4+ T cells sorted from blood. The receptors were sampled from a human donor in good health.

A few counts support this clone. V and J are TRBV7-9 and TRBJ2-7; D gene uncertain. The CDR3 contains 12 residues. Trimming removed 8 bases at V and 4 bases at J, with 12 bases between. CDR1 SEHNR and CDR2 FQNEAQ come from the germline V gene (reference sequence). The CDR3 sequence is CASGPGRYEQYF. The CDR3 DNA sequence: TGTGCCAGCGGGCCCGGAAGGTACGAGCAGTACTTC.

V and J are TRBV30 and TRBJ1-2; D is possibly TRBD1 (6 bases). The CDR3 has 14 amino acids. Germline values: CDR1 GTSNPN, CDR2 SVGIG (reference sequence). Trimming left V 2 bases short and J 5 bases short, with 15 bases between. The DNA for the CDR3 is TGTGCCTGGAGTCGCCGATGGGGGCCATATGGCTACACCTTC. Protein sequence: CAWSRRWGPYGYTF. The whole variable domain, remainder taken from reference TRBV30 and TRBJ1-2, is SQTIHQWPATLVQPVGSPLSLECTVEGTSNPNLYWYRQAAGRGLQLLFYSVGIGQISSEVPQNLSASRPQDRQFILSSKKLLLSDSGFYLCAWSRRWGPYGYTFGSGTRLTVV.

The chain couples TRBV4-2 to TRBJ2-7; D remains ambiguous. The V gene's germline CDR1 is LGHNA and CDR2 YNFKEQ. The CDR3 runs 15 residues. The V and J ends lost 0 bases and 6 bases respectively, with 15 bases between them. The CDR3 region has the DNA TGTGCCAGCAGCCAAGATCTCCTTAACCTGGTCGAGCAGTACTTC. It specifies CASSQDLLNLVEQYF.

The V and J genes are TRBV18 and TRBJ2-3, with D possibly being TRBD2 (6 bases). V was pared by 2 bases and J by 4 bases, with 13 bases between. Germline lookup yields CDR1 KGHSH and CDR2 LQKENI. This CDR3 has 15 amino acids. This CDR3 reads CASSPAQQRADTQYF. The CDR3, as DNA: TGTGCCAGCTCACCAGCTCAGCAGCGGGCAGATACGCAGTATTTT.

The V call is TRBV5-4, the J call TRBJ1-2; D is unclear. Trimming removed 3 bases from V and 4 bases from J, with 16 bases in between. Germline V gene sequence: CDR1 SGHNT, CDR2 YYREEE (reference sequence). The CDR3 is 15 residues long. CDR3 amino acids: CASSSEPQAIYGYTF. The CDR3 bases are TGTGCCAGCAGCTCCGAGCCCCAGGCAATCTATGGCTACACCTTC.

The chain links TRBV2 to TRBJ1-4, with D perhaps matching TRBD1 (6 bases). The CDR3 is made up of 15 amino acids. Germline values: CDR1 SNHLY, CDR2 FYNNEI. V was pared by 5 bases and J by 6 bases, with 16 bases between. CDR3 sequence reads: CASSRQTGKDEKLFF. DNA of the CDR3: TGTGCCAGCAGTAGACAGACAGGAAAGGATGAAAAACTGTTTTTT.

V usage is TRBV27 and J usage is TRBJ2-1; 10 bases are shared with TRBD2. Germline CDR1 and CDR2: MNHEY and SMNVEV (reference sequence). The V segment lost 2 bases and the J segment 4 bases; nucleotides outside the gene matches: 11. CDR3 size: 18 residues. The DNA for the CDR3 is TGTGCCAGCAGTTTACGTAGCCCTAGCGGGAGTAATTACAATGAGCAGTTCTTC. As protein: CASSLRSPSGSNYNEQFF.

The chain uses TRBV7-7 and TRBJ1-5; D is ambiguous. The CDR3 has 17 residues. Germline V gene data show CDR1 as SSHAT and CDR2 as FNYEAQ (reference sequence). Trimming removed 1 base from V and 0 bases from J, with 13 bases in between. CDR3 sequence: CASSLGSRRGSNQPQHF. DNA of the CDR3: TGTGCCAGCAGCTTAGGGAGTAGGAGAGGTAGCAATCAGCCCCAGCATTTT.

This chain uses TRBV30 with TRBJ1-1, with D maybe TRBD1 (6 bases). This CDR3 has 14 amino acids. Trimming cost V 2 bases and J 1 base, with 11 bases left between them. From germline, CDR1 is GTSNPN and CDR2 SVGIG (reference sequence). The CDR3, as DNA: TGTGCCTGGAGTCAGGGGACGGCGAACACTGAAGCTTTCTTT. It specifies CAWSQGTANTEAFF. The variable domain in full, completed from reference TRBV30 and TRBJ1-1, reads SQTIHQWPATLVQPVGSPLSLECTVEGTSNPNLYWYRQAAGRGLQLLFYSVGIGQISSEVPQNLSASRPQDRQFILSSKKLLLSDSGFYLCAWSQGTANTEAFFGQGTRLTVV.

This rearrangement joins TRBV7-8 to TRBJ2-6, with unresolved D. Germline values: CDR1 SGHVS, CDR2 FQNEAQ. The CDR3 totals 16 residues. V shed 5 bases and J shed 1 base, with 12 bases lying between them. The CDR3 DNA reads as TGTGCCAGCAGCCCCCAGGCTCCGTCTGGGGCCAACGTCCTGACTTTC. Protein: CASSPQAPSGANVLTF. The whole variable domain, filled in from reference TRBV7-8 and TRBJ2-6, reads GAGVSQSPRYKVAKRGQDVALRCDPISGHVSLFWYQQALGQGPEFLTYFQNEAQLDKSGLPSDRFFAERPEGSVSTLKIQRTQQEDSAVYLCASSPQAPSGANVLTFGAGSRLTVL.

The rearrangement links TRBV28 to TRBJ2-7; possibly TRBD1 for D (6 bases). V shed 1 base and J shed 3 bases, with 22 bases lying between them. Looked up from germline, CDR1 is MDHEN and CDR2 is SYDVKM. CDR3 length: 18 amino acids. The CDR3, as DNA: TGTGCCAGCAGTTTATTTTCGTCGGGGAAGGGACATCTCTACGAGCAGTACTTC. This gives the protein CASSLFSSGKGHLYEQYF.

This chain uses TRBV28 with TRBJ1-1, with D hard to call. There are 15 residues in the CDR3. Germline V CDR1 and CDR2: MDHEN, SYDVKM. The V gene lost 4 bases and the J gene lost 3 bases, with 15 bases spanning the gap. This CDR3 is CASSSSGVSDTEAFF. In DNA, the CDR3 is TGTGCCAGCAGTTCATCGGGAGTCTCGGACACTGAAGCTTTCTTT.

The chain couples TRBV28 to TRBJ2-1; D is undetermined. There are 11 residues in the CDR3. Between the trimmed V and J ends, which lost 7 bases and 9 bases, there was a span of 10 bases. CDR1 and CDR2 from the germline V gene are MDHEN and SYDVKM. The CDR3 nucleotides are TGTGCCAGCACCCTCGTTGGTGAGCAGTTCTTC. This encodes CASTLVGEQFF.

This sequence joins TRBV6-6 and TRBJ2-7; D remains unclear. The CDR3 length is 12 residues. V was trimmed by 4 bases and J by 5 bases, leaving 9 bases between them. Germline CDR1 is MNHNY and CDR2 is SVGAGI (reference sequence). The CDR3 reads CASSLTANEQYF. CDR3 nucleotide sequence: TGTGCCAGCAGTTTAACAGCTAACGAGCAGTACTTC.

The rearrangement uses TRBV7-2 and TRBJ2-3; D call uncertain. V was pared by 6 bases and J by 6 bases, with 16 bases between. The CDR3 has 14 residues. Germline lookup yields CDR1 SGHTA and CDR2 FQGNSA. CDR3 sequence: CASRFMVVGDTQYF. The DNA of the CDR3 is TGTGCCAGCAGGTTTATGGTGGTTGGGGATACGCAGTATTTT.

The rearrangement joins TRBV2 to TRBJ1-2, with D perhaps matching TRBD1 (5 bases). V gave up 6 bases and J gave up 10 bases, with 27 bases separating them. Germline CDR1 and CDR2: SNHLY and FYNNEI. The CDR3 is 16 residues long. CDR3 DNA sequence: TGTGCCAGCAGGAAGGCCGGGACCGCGAATCGTGCGTTCTACACCTTC. Protein: CASRKAGTANRAFYTF.

CDR3 in amino acids: CASSLEANVLTF. CDR3 coding DNA: TGTGCCAGCTCATTGGAGGCCAACGTCCTGACTTTC. The rearrangement joins TRBV18 to TRBJ2-6; D call uncertain. The V and J ends lost 5 bases and 6 bases respectively, with 5 bases between them. Germline V lookup: CDR1 KGHSH, CDR2 LQKENI. The CDR3 runs to 12 residues.

This clone appeared a single time. The chain uses TRBV25-1 and TRBJ1-1; 7 bases are a match to TRBD1. The CDR3 totals 15 residues. The germline CDR1 and CDR2 sequences are MGHDK and SYGVNS. V lost 3 bases, J lost 0 bases, and 4 bases stayed unmatched. This CDR3 is CASSERGRMNTEAFF. As DNA, the CDR3 is TGTGCCAGCAGTGAGAGGGGGCGAATGAACACTGAAGCTTTCTTT. The full variable domain, with the rest looked up from reference TRBV25-1 and TRBJ1-1, is EADIYQTPRYLVIGTGKKITLECSQTMGHDKMYWYQQDPGMELHLIHYSYGVNSTEKGDLSSESTVSRIRTEHFPLTLESARPSHTSQYLCASSERGRMNTEAFFGQGTRLTVV.

The gene calls are TRBV4-1 and TRBJ2-7; D is ambiguous. Trimming left V 3 bases short and J 7 bases short, with 10 bases between. Germline V CDR1 and CDR2: MGHRA, YSYEKL. This CDR3 has 12 residues. In nucleotides, the CDR3 is TGCGCCAGCAGCCACCCCTATGGGGAGCAGTACTTC. Translated: CASSHPYGEQYF.

The V call is TRBV7-2, the J call TRBJ2-7, with TRBD2 matching 10 bases. Germline V lookup: CDR1 SGHTA, CDR2 FQGNSA. The J segment lost 0 bases and the V segment lost 4 bases, leaving 15 bases of the junction unmatched. This CDR3 is built from 19 residues. The CDR3 sequence is CASSYPRTSGKTFSYEQYF. The CDR3 region has the DNA TGTGCCAGCAGCTATCCTCGGACTAGCGGTAAAACATTCTCCTACGAGCAGTACTTC.

The chain recombines TRBV5-1 with TRBJ2-2; D gene uncertain. V lost 0 bases and J lost 1, with 4 bases in between. Germline CDR1 SGHRS, CDR2 YFSETQ. This CDR3 contains 14 residues. CDR3 region: CASSLGGNTGELFF. CDR3 DNA sequence: TGCGCCAGCAGCTTGGGGGGGAACACCGGGGAGCTGTTTTTT. Looking up the rest from reference TRBV5-1 and TRBJ2-2 gives the full variable domain: KAGVTQTPRYLIKTRGQQVTLSCSPISGHRSVSWYQQTPGQGLQFLFEYFSETQRNKGNFPGRFSGRQFSNSRSEMNVSTLELGDSALYLCASSLGGNTGELFFGEGSRLTVL.

This sequence joins TRBV4-1 and TRBJ1-3; D unclear. V dropped 1 base and J dropped 0 bases, with 7 bases sitting between them. The germline V gene has CDR1 MGHRA and CDR2 YSYEKL. This CDR3 is 15 amino acids long. CDR3 loop: CASSQGGLSGNTIYF. DNA for the CDR3: TGCGCCAGCAGCCAAGGGGGTCTCTCTGGAAACACCATATATTTT.

The chain recombines TRBV18 with TRBJ2-5; no definite D call. The CDR3 runs to 14 residues. Trimming took off 0 bases at V and 5 bases at J, with 10 bases between the two ends. The V gene's germline CDR1 is KGHSH and CDR2 LQKENI. CDR3 protein: CASSPPIVPETQYF. CDR3 DNA sequence: TGTGCCAGCTCACCACCGATCGTTCCGGAGACCCAGTACTTC.

The chain carries TRBV7-9 and TRBJ2-1; D perhaps matches TRBD2 (5 bases). V shed 2 bases and J shed 0 bases, with 11 bases lying between them. CDR1 is SEHNR and CDR2 is FQNEAQ in the germline V gene (reference sequence). The CDR3 covers 16 residues. CDR3 bases: TGTGCCAGCAGCTTAAGACTATCCCACTCCTACAATGAGCAGTTCTTC. It yields the protein CASSLRLSHSYNEQFF.

There are a few counts of this clone. The V gene is TRBV9, the J gene TRBJ2-3; TRBD2 aligns across 10 bases. The CDR3 spans 16 residues. The germline V gene has CDR1 SGDLS and CDR2 YYNGEE. With 2 bases clipped from V and 2 bases from J, the junction kept 5 bases outside the gene matches. CDR3 region: CASSVGLAANTDTQYF. CDR3 DNA sequence: TGTGCCAGCAGCGTTGGACTAGCGGCTAACACAGATACGCAGTATTTT.

Here the CDR3 reads CASNPRQVSPNEQFF. The CDR3 DNA follows: TGTGCCAGCAACCCAAGACAGGTATCTCCCAATGAGCAGTTCTTC. The chain employs TRBV2 and TRBJ2-1, with D tentatively TRBD1 (6 bases). CDR1 and CDR2 (germline): SNHLY, FYNNEI. The CDR3 is 15 residues long. V gave up 7 bases and J gave up 6 bases, with 19 bases separating them.

V is TRBV28 and J is TRBJ1-4; D gene unclear. In germline, CDR1 is MDHEN, CDR2 SYDVKM. V was clipped by 3 bases and J by 14 bases, with 16 bases between them. The CDR3 loop spans 13 amino acids. This CDR3 reads CASSFSLSGTLFF. DNA for the CDR3: TGTGCCAGCAGTTTCTCCCTGAGTGGCACCCTGTTTTTT.

This clone was counted a single time. The rearrangement joins TRBV27 to TRBJ2-7, with 13 bases lining up with TRBD2. J gave up 7 bases and V 4 bases, and 10 bases lay outside the gene matches. Germline V gives CDR1 MNHEY, CDR2 SMNVEV (reference sequence). This CDR3 is 16 amino acids long. The CDR3 DNA sequence: TGTGCCAGCAGTTACACTCCGGGACTAGCGGGAAATGAGCAGTACTTC. Translation: CASSYTPGLAGNEQYF.

The chain links TRBV18 to TRBJ2-5; D ambiguous. V lost 2 bases to trimming and J lost 3 bases, with 10 bases between them. Germline V gene data show CDR1 as KGHSH and CDR2 as LQKENI. The CDR3 consists of 14 residues. For the CDR3, the DNA is TGTGCCAGCTCACCATTTAACGGCGAAGAGACCCAGTACTTC. Its translation is CASSPFNGEETQYF.

The rearrangement links TRBV4-2 to TRBJ1-3; D gene unclear. Germline CDR1 LGHNA, CDR2 YNFKEQ. The CDR3 is 17 residues long. V lost 4 bases, J lost 0 bases, and 16 bases lay in between. The CDR3 here is CASSLHVGVDSGNTIYF. The CDR3 DNA follows: TGTGCCAGCAGCCTCCACGTCGGGGTCGACTCTGGAAACACCATATATTTT.

This chain joins TRBV28 and TRBJ2-7; D gene ambiguous. Germline assignment: CDR1 MDHEN and CDR2 SYDVKM. The ends were cut back, 7 bases at V and 4 bases at J, with 14 bases in the middle. The CDR3 spans 13 residues. This chain's CDR3 is CASNPWADYEQYF. The DNA for the CDR3 is TGTGCCAGCAATCCATGGGCGGATTACGAGCAGTACTTC.